This TCR beta chain appears in the sequencing data of a study of T-cell reconstitution after alpha-beta-depleted transplantation in children. This clonotype was seen a handful of times. Preparation of the TCRbeta library involved a method that used unique molecular identifiers. TCRdb called the PCR reads again in MiXCR, with one record for every CDR3 protein. The sample shows 250,000 to 350,000 distinct CDR3 sequences, about 10% of them seen only once. Germline CDR1 and CDR2: LNHDA and SQIVND (reference sequence). V lost 0 bases, J lost 7 bases, and 10 bases lay in between. The CDR3 runs to 14 residues.

The source is a human donor who donated a stem cell graft to a child with SCID. The sample in question was PBMCs from the stem cell graft donor, obtained from the stem cell graft. The chain links TRBV19 to TRBJ1-5; D gene ambiguous. CDR3 sequence (DNA): TGTGCCAGTAGTATAGAGGAACCGGGGCAGCCCCAGCATTTT. It encodes CASSIEEPGQPQHF.